The 19 T cell receptor beta chains below all came from one sample that was sequenced in a study of T cells in Graves' hyperthyroidism and ophthalmopathy. There were TCR beta CDR3 regions amplified from RNA transcripts. The TCR CDR3 first-round RT-PCR relied on the HTBI primer set. TCRdb ran MiXCR on the multiplex PCR reads and lists one entry per CDR3 protein. The sample records hundreds of thousands of distinct CDR3 sequences, roughly 14% being singletons. Material for sequencing was blood. These receptors came from a woman between 40 and 55 years old with Graves' ophthalmopathy.

This clonotype was counted many times. The chain recombines TRBV30 with TRBJ1-2; TRBD1 is a possible D gene (5 bases). The CDR3 extends over 13 amino acids. V was clipped by 5 bases and J by 4 bases, with 14 bases between them. Germline CDR1 is GTSNPN and CDR2 is SVGIG (reference sequence). CDR3 nucleotide sequence: TGTGCCTGGGCGGTAGACAGACTCTATGGCTACACCTTC. Translation gives CAWAVDRLYGYTF. The full variable domain, rest sourced from reference TRBV30 and TRBJ1-2, is SQTIHQWPATLVQPVGSPLSLECTVEGTSNPNLYWYRQAAGRGLQLLFYSVGIGQISSEVPQNLSASRPQDRQFILSSKKLLLSDSGFYLCAWAVDRLYGYTFGSGTRLTVV.

This clonotype showed up many times. This chain connects TRBV20-1 to TRBJ1-1; 7 bases align to TRBD1. V lost 0 bases, J lost 0 bases, and 4 bases stayed unmatched. Germline V gene data show CDR1 as DFQATT and CDR2 as SNEGSKA (reference sequence). CDR3 length equals 15 residues. This CDR3 reads CSARDSGGVNTEAFF. CDR3 nucleotides: TGCAGTGCTAGAGATTCAGGGGGGGTGAACACTGAAGCTTTCTTT.

Regarding this clonotype: One end of the junction varies from germline; a read error may be responsible. V and J are TRBV7-2 and TRBJ2-7; 7 bases line up with TRBD2. CDR1 is SGHTA, CDR2 FQGNSA, per germline. This CDR3 is 15 amino acids long. CDR3 in amino acids: CAGSSYAGLGYEQYF. CDR3 coding DNA: TGTGCCGGCAGCTCTTACGCCGGACTAGGATACGAGCAGTACTTC.

This clonotype was counted at least ten times. The CDR3 is CASSQDERQSGRGGYTF. Here the CDR3 DNA reads TGTGCCAGCAGCCAAGATGAGAGACAGTCGGGCAGGGGTGGCTACACCTTC. The chain recombines TRBV4-2 with TRBJ1-2, with D possibly being TRBD1 (6 bases). Germline CDR1 reads LGHNA; CDR2 reads YNFKEQ. V lost 0 bases and J lost 7, with 21 bases in between. CDR3 length: 17 amino acids.

This clonotype was seen at least ten times. The chain is built from TRBV30 and TRBJ2-7, with D possibly being TRBD1 (6 bases). Germline assignment: CDR1 GTSNPN and CDR2 SVGIG (reference sequence). V was trimmed by 3 bases and J by 10 bases, leaving 16 bases between them. The CDR3 extends over 12 amino acids. DNA for the CDR3: TGTGCCTGGAGCGCCGTTACAGGGTTCCAGTACTTC. Translation: CAWSAVTGFQYF.

This clonotype was observed at least ten times. V is TRBV18 and J is TRBJ1-2, with 7 positions matching TRBD1. Germline CDR1 KGHSH, CDR2 LQKENI. V lost 3 bases and J lost 6; bases outside the gene matches: 10. There are 15 residues in the CDR3. The CDR3 sequence is CASSPTGTAENGYTF. For the CDR3, the DNA is TGTGCCAGCTCACCCACCGGGACAGCGGAGAATGGCTACACCTTC.

The sample holds a few counts of this clonotype. The rearrangement joins TRBV6-1 to TRBJ2-1; D is perhaps TRBD2 (7 bases). Germline V gene data show CDR1 as MNHNS and CDR2 as SASEGT. V dropped 3 bases and J dropped 4 bases, with 25 bases sitting between them. The CDR3 consists of 19 residues. CDR3 region: CASSENTWGAGVEYNEQFF. CDR3 nucleotides: TGTGCCAGCAGTGAGAACACCTGGGGGGCGGGAGTGGAGTACAATGAGCAGTTCTTC.

This clonotype has a count of ten or more. V usage is TRBV18 and J usage is TRBJ1-1; D is unresolved. CDR1 and CDR2 (germline): KGHSH, LQKENI. This CDR3 is built from 15 residues. V dropped 0 bases and J dropped 3 bases, with 11 bases sitting between them. DNA for the CDR3: TGTGCCAGCTCACCACCAAGCAAAAGGCACACTGAAGCTTTCTTT. It yields the protein CASSPPSKRHTEAFF. Full variable domain (rest looked up from reference TRBV18 and TRBJ1-1): NAGVMQNPRHLVRRRGQEARLRCSPMKGHSHVYWYRQLPEEGLKFMVYLQKENIIDESGMPKERFSAEFPKEGPSILRIQQVVRGDSAAYFCASSPPSKRHTEAFFGQGTRLTVV.

In its sample, this clonotype was seen many times. Here the CDR3 reads CASSSLEGKNIQYF. In DNA form, the CDR3 reads TGTGCCAGCAGTTCACTTGAGGGCAAAAACATTCAGTACTTC. The V and J genes are TRBV12-3 or TRBV12-4 and TRBJ2-4; perhaps TRBD2 as D (5 bases). The CDR3 runs to 14 residues. Trimming stripped 4 bases from V and 3 bases from J, with 10 bases between.

This clonotype showed up many times. This chain uses TRBV6-1 with TRBJ2-5, with no clear D. Germline V lookup: CDR1 MNHNS, CDR2 SASEGT. CDR3 length: 16 amino acids. Trimming shortened V by 2 bases and J by 4 bases, and 17 bases separated the two germline ends. CDR3 loop: CASSELLASSRETQYF. CDR3 DNA: TGTGCCAGCAGTGAACTTCTGGCGAGCTCCAGAGAGACCCAGTACTTC.

This clonotype was detected many times. V usage is TRBV28 and J usage is TRBJ2-7; 10 positions match TRBD1. The CDR3 is made up of 15 amino acids. V gave up 5 bases and J gave up 2 bases; unmatched junction bases: 6. Germline V gene data show CDR1 as MDHEN and CDR2 as SYDVKM. The CDR3 DNA is TGTGCCAGCAGTCCCCCGGGACAGGGGACCTACGAGCAGTACTTC. Protein: CASSPPGQGTYEQYF. The variable domain in full, with the rest retrieved from reference TRBV28 and TRBJ2-7, is DVKVTQSSRYLVKRTGEKVFLECVQDMDHENMFWYRQDPGLGLRLIYFSYDVKMKEKGDIPEGYSVSREKKERFSLILESASTNQTSMYLCASSPPGQGTYEQYFGPGTRLTVT.

The table lists this clonotype with many counts. This rearrangement joins TRBV6-4 to TRBJ1-1; possible D gene TRBD1, 5 bases. Germline V gene lookup returns CDR1 MRHNA and CDR2 SNTAGT. Trimming shortened V by 6 bases and J by 8 bases, and 16 bases separated the two germline ends. This CDR3 spans 13 amino acids. The CDR3 here is CASREGRGTEAFF. The DNA for the CDR3 is TGTGCCAGCAGAGAGGGGAGAGGGACCGAAGCTTTCTTT.

The J gene is TRBJ1-6, the V gene TRBV28; 10 bases agree with TRBD1. The trim removed 10 bases at V and 8 bases at J, leaving 5 bases unmatched. This CDR3 is 13 amino acids long. Germline V gives CDR1 MDHEN, CDR2 SYDVKM. Written as DNA, the CDR3 is TGTGCCACAAGGGGGACAGGGGATTCACCCCTCCACTTT. It codes for CATRGTGDSPLHF.

This clonotype occurred many times. V is TRBV5-1 and J is TRBJ2-7, with a tentative D call TRBD2 (6 bases). The CDR3 contains 16 residues. From germline, CDR1 is SGHRS and CDR2 YFSETQ. Trimming removed 3 bases from V and 1 base from J, with 17 bases in between. The CDR3 nucleotides are TGCGCCAGCAGCTATGGGGGGAGCCCTCCTTCCTACGAGCAGTACTTC. Its translation: CASSYGGSPPSYEQYF.

At least ten counts were recorded for this clonotype. This CDR3 is CAISEGLDSYEQYF. In nucleotides, the CDR3 is TGTGCCATCAGTGAAGGACTAGACTCCTACGAGCAGTACTTC. The chain links TRBV10-3 to TRBJ2-7; 7 nucleotides agree with TRBD2. The CDR3 extends over 14 amino acids. CDR1 ENHRY and CDR2 SYGVKD come from the germline V gene. J was trimmed by 0 bases and V by 3 bases; bases with no gene match: 2.

This clonotype turned up a few times. This chain links TRBV6-1 with TRBJ2-7; 8 nucleotides line up with TRBD1. The CDR3 has 16 residues. V dropped 5 bases and J dropped 6; count of bases not matched to a gene: 15. Looked up from germline, CDR1 is MNHNS and CDR2 is SASEGT. This CDR3 is CASSPFSAGQGSEQYF. DNA for the CDR3: TGTGCCAGCAGTCCCTTTTCGGCAGGACAGGGCTCCGAGCAGTACTTC.

The chain couples TRBV3-1 to TRBJ1-3; 8 nucleotides line up with TRBD1. This CDR3 contains 16 residues. After removal of 3 bases from V and 4 bases from J, the junction contained 8 bases not matched to a gene. The germline gives CDR1 LGHDT, CDR2 YNNKEL (reference sequence). The CDR3 reads CASSHGDRGHGNTIYF. In DNA, the CDR3 is TGTGCCAGCAGCCACGGAGACAGGGGACACGGAAACACCATATATTTT.

There are many counts of this clonotype. The chain recombines TRBV18 with TRBJ1-3, with TRBD1 matching over 8 bases. CDR1 and CDR2 (germline): KGHSH, LQKENI. Losses at the gene ends were 5 bases for V and 3 bases for J; bases not matched to a gene: 6. CDR3 length: 15 amino acids. The CDR3 DNA sequence: TGTGCCAGCTCAATTGGACAGGGTGGTGGAAACACCATATATTTT. As protein: CASSIGQGGGNTIYF. The full variable domain, completed using reference TRBV18 and TRBJ1-3, is NAGVMQNPRHLVRRRGQEARLRCSPMKGHSHVYWYRQLPEEGLKFMVYLQKENIIDESGMPKERFSAEFPKEGPSILRIQQVVRGDSAAYFCASSIGQGGGNTIYFGEGSWLTVV.

CDR3 coding DNA: TGCACCAACCCGATTAGGGGGATCACCGGGGAGCTGTTTTTT. It specifies CTNPIRGITGELFF. The rearrangement links TRBV29-1 to TRBJ2-2, with D perhaps matching TRBD1 (6 bases). The length of the CDR3 is 14 residues. The germline V gene has CDR1 SQVTM and CDR2 ANQGSEA.